A selection of T cell receptor beta chains follows, all from one sample in a study of Graves' ophthalmopathy and Graves' hyperthyroidism. TCRdb called the multiplex PCR reads again in MiXCR, with one record for every CDR3 protein. Of roughly 700,000 distinct CDR3 sequences in the sample, roughly 41% were seen once. The sample was peripheral blood. The source of these receptors is an adult man with Graves' ophthalmopathy. Each CDR3 is given with its conserved first and last residue. A D gene is named only where the DNA matches it firmly. Rows give clone size only sometimes, using once, few, many, or a class for an expanded clone.

>TRBV12-3/TRBV12-4|TRBJ1-4|-|-
TGTGCCAGCAGCCAAGGGGTCAGTCACAATGAAAAACTGTTTTTT
CASSQGVSHNEKLFF
>TRBV10-3|TRBJ2-7|-|-
TGTGCCTGGAGTGTACAATGGGGGGCCGAGCAGTACTTC
CAWSVQWGAEQYF
>TRBV25-1|TRBJ1-6|-|-
TGTGCCAGCAGTGAACCGGTCACCCTCCACTTT
CASSEPVTLHF
>TRBV7-9|TRBJ1-1|-|once
TGTGCCAGCAGCTCAACTATTAATAGGGGGAGGACTGAAGCTTTCTTT
CASSSTINRGRTEAFF
>TRBV7-9|TRBJ1-1|TRBD1|many
TGTGCCAGCAGCCCCGACCGGGACAGGACTATGTTCGACACTGAAGCTTTCTTT
CASSPDRDRTMFDTEAFF
>TRBV6-5|TRBJ1-2|-|few
TGTGCCAGCAGGTCTAAGAGGGTGGATCTGCCTGGCTACACCTTC
CASRSKRVDLPGYTF
>TRBV29-1|TRBJ2-7|-|-
TGCAGCGTTGAAGGTTCAGGGCACGCCGGGGAGCAGTACTTC
CSVEGSGHAGEQYF
>TRBV29-1|TRBJ2-5|-|many
TGCAGCGTTCGACCTCGGGACGGGTCAGAGACCCAGTACTTC
CSVRPRDGSETQYF
>TRBV7-9|TRBJ2-2|-|-
TGTGCCAGCAGCTTAAAGCCGGGACTCTCCTCCGGGGAGCTGTTTTTT
CASSLKPGLSSGELFF
>TRBV20-1|TRBJ1-2|TRBD1|-
TGCAGTGCTAGAGTCCTTTCCTCGGACAGGGGGTCCTATGGCTACACCTTC
CSARVLSSDRGSYGYTF
>TRBV7-9|TRBJ2-2|-|few
TGTGCCAGCAGCCCCCAGGACGGGGAGCTGTTTTTT
CASSPQDGELFF
>TRBV29-1|TRBJ1-1|-|-
TGCAGCGTTTCAGCAGGGGCAGAGGCTTTCTTT
CSVSAGAEAFF
>TRBV7-9|TRBJ2-7|-|many
TGTGCCAGCAGCTTCCAGGGACACCACGAGCAGTACTTC
CASSFQGHHEQYF
>TRBV9|TRBJ2-7|TRBD1|-
TGTGCCAGCAGCGCGCAAGAGGGACAGGGGGCCTTCCGGTGGGTCTACGAGCAGTACTTC
CASSAQEGQGAFRWVYEQYF
>TRBV19|TRBJ1-6|TRBD1|many
TGTGCCAGTACCGGGACAGGGGACGGCTCCTATAATTCACCCCTCCACTTT
CASTGTGDGSYNSPLHF
>TRBV6-5|TRBJ1-2|TRBD1|-
TGTGCCAGCAGTTATCTCGACAGGGAGAATGGCTACACCTTC
CASSYLDRENGYTF
>TRBV7-9|TRBJ1-2|TRBD1|few
TGTGCCAGCAGCTTAGAACAGGGGGCCTATGGCTACACCTTC
CASSLEQGAYGYTF